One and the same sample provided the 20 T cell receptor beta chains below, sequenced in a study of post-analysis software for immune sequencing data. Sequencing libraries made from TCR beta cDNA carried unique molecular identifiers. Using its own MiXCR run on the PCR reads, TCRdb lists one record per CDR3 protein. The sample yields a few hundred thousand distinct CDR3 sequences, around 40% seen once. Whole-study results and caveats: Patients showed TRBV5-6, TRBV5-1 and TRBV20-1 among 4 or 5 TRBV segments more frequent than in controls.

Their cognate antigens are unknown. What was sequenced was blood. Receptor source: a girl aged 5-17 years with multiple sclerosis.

Here the CDR3 reads CASTPGGTPSSYNEQFF. The DNA for the CDR3 is TGTGCCAGCACCCCAGGTGGGACCCCGAGCTCCTACAATGAGCAGTTCTTC. The rearrangement uses TRBV27 and TRBJ2-1, with D tentatively TRBD1 or TRBD2 (5 bases each). The germline gives CDR1 MNHEY, CDR2 SMNVEV (reference sequence). The CDR3 is 17 residues long. V was cut by 7 bases and J by 0 bases, with 19 bases left in between.

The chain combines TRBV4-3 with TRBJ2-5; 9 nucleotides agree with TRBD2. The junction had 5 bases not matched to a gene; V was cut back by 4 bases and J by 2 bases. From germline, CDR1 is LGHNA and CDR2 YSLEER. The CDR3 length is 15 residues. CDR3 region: CASSLSSGTQETQYF. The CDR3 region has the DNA TGCGCCAGCAGCCTTTCTAGCGGGACACAAGAGACCCAGTACTTC.

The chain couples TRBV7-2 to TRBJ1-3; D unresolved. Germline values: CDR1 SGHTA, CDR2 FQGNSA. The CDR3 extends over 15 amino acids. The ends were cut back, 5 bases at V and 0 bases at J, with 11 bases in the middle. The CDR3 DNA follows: TGTGCCAGCAGCGTATTGGGAAGCTCTGGAAACACCATATATTTT. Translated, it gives CASSVLGSSGNTIYF.

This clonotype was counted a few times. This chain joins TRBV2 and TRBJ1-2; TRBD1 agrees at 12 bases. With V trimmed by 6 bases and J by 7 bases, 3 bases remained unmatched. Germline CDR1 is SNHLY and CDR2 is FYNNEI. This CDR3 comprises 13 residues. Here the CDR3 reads CASSGTGGFGYTF. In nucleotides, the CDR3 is TGTGCCAGCAGCGGGACAGGGGGCTTTGGCTACACCTTC.

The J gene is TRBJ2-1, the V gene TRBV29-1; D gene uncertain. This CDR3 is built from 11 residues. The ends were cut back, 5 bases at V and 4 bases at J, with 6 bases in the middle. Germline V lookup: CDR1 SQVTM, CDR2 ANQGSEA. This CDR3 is CSVRVYNEQFF. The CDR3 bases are TGCAGCGTTCGGGTGTACAATGAGCAGTTCTTC.

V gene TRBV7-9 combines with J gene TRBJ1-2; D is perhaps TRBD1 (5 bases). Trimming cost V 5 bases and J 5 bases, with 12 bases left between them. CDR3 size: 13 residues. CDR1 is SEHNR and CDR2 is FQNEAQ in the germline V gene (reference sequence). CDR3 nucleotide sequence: TGTGCCAGCAGCCTCGGGACGCCGTATGGCTACACCTTC. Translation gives CASSLGTPYGYTF.

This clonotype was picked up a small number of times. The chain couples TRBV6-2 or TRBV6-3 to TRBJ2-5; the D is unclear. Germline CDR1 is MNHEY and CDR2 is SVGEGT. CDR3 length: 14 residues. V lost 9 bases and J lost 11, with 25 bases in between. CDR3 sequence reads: CARSAYGAYNEQYF. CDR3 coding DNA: TGTGCCAGATCCGCGTACGGAGCCTACAATGAGCAGTACTTC.

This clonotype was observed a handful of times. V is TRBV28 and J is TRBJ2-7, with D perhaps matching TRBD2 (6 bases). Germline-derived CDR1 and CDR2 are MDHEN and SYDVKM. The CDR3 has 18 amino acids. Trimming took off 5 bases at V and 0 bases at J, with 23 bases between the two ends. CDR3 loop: CASSPYSRSGLRSYEQYF. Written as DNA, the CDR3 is TGTGCCAGCAGTCCATATTCCCGTAGCGGACTACGCTCCTACGAGCAGTACTTC. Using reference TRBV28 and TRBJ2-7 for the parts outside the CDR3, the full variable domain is DVKVTQSSRYLVKRTGEKVFLECVQDMDHENMFWYRQDPGLGLRLIYFSYDVKMKEKGDIPEGYSVSREKKERFSLILESASTNQTSMYLCASSPYSRSGLRSYEQYFGPGTRLTVT.

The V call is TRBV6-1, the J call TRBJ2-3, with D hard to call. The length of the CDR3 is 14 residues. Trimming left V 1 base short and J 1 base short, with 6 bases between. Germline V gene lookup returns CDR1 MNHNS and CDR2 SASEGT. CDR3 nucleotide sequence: TGTGCCAGCAGTGAAGTTGCGGGCACAGATACGCAGTATTTT. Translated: CASSEVAGTDTQYF.

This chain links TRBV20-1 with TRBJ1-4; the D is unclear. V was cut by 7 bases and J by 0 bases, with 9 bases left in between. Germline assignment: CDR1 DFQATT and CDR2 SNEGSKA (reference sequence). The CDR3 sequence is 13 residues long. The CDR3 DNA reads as TGCAGTGTCAAAGAGGCAACTAATGAAAAACTGTTTTTT. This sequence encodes CSVKEATNEKLFF.

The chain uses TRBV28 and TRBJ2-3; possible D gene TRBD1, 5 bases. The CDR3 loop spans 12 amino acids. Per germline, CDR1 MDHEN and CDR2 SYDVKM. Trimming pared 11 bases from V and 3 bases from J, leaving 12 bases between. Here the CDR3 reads CAHRQGTDTQYF. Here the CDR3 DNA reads TGTGCCCATCGCCAGGGAACAGATACGCAGTATTTT. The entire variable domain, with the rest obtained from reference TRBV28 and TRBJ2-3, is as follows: DVKVTQSSRYLVKRTGEKVFLECVQDMDHENMFWYRQDPGLGLRLIYFSYDVKMKEKGDIPEGYSVSREKKERFSLILESASTNQTSMYLCAHRQGTDTQYFGPGTRLTVL.

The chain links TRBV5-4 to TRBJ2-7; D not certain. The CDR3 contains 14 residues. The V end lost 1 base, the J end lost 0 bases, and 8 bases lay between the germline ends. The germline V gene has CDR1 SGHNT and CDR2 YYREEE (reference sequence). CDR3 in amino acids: CASSLSFRSYEQYF. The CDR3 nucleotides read TGTGCCAGCAGCTTGAGTTTTCGCTCCTACGAGCAGTACTTC.

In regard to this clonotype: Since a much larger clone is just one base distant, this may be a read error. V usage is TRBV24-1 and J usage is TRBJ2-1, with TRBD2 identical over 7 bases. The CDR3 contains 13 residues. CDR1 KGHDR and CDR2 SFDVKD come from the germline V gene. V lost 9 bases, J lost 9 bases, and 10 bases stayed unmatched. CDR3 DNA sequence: TGTGCCACCGGTCAGGGCGGGAGAGGTGAGCAGTTCTTC. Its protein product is CATGQGGRGEQFF.

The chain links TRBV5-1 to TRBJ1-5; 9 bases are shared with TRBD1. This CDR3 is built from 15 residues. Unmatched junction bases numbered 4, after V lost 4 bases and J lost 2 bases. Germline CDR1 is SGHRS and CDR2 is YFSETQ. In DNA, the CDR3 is TGCGCCAGCAGCCAGACAGGGGGTGGCAATCAGCCCCAGCATTTT. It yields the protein CASSQTGGGNQPQHF.

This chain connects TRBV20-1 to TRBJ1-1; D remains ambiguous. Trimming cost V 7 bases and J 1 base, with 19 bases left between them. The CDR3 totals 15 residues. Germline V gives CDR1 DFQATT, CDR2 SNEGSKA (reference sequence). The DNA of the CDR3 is TGCAGTGGGAGAAAGGGAGGAAGTGGGAACACTGAAGCTTTCTTT. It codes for CSGRKGGSGNTEAFF.

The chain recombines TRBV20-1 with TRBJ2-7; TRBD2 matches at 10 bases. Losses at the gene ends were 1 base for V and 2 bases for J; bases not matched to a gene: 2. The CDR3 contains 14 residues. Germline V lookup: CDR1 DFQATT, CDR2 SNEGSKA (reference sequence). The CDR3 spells CSARGLAGAYEQYF. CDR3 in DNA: TGCAGTGCTAGAGGGCTAGCGGGAGCCTACGAGCAGTACTTC.

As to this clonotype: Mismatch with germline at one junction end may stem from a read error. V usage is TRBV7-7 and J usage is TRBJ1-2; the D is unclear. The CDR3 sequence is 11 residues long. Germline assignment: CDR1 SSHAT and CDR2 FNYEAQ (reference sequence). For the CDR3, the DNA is TGTGCTAGCAGGCCCCACCAGGCCTACACCTTC. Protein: CASRPHQAYTF.

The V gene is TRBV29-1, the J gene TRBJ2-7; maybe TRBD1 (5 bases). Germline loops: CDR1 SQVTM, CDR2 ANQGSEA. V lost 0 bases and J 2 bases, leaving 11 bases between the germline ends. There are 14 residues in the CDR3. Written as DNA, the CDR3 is TGCAGCGTTGAAGATTGGGGCCAGACCTACGAGCAGTACTTC. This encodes CSVEDWGQTYEQYF.

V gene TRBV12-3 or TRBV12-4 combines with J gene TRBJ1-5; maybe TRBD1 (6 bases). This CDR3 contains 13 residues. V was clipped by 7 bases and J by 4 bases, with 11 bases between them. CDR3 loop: CASTVTGNQPQHF. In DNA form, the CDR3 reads TGTGCCAGCACAGTGACAGGTAATCAGCCCCAGCATTTT.

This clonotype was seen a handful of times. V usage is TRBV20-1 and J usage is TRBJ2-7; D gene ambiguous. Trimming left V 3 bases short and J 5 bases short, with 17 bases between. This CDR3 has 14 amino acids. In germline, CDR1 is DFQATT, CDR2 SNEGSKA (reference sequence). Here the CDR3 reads CSASQSVEANEQYF. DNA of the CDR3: TGCAGTGCTAGCCAATCTGTCGAGGCCAACGAGCAGTACTTC.